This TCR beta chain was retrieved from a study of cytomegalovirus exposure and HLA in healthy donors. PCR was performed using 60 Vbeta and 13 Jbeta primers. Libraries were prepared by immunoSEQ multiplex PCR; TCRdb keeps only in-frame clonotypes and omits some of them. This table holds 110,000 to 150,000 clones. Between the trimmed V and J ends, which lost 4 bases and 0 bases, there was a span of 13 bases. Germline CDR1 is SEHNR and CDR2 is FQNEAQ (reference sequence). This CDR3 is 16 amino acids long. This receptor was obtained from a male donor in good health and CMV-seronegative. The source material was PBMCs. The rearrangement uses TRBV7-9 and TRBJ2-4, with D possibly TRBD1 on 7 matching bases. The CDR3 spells CASSSQGGLAKNIQYF. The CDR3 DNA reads TGTGCCAGCAGCTCCCAGGGGGGCCTAGCCAAAAACATTCAGTACTTC.